These T cell receptor beta chains were read from a single sample in a study of blood T cell repertoires in COVID-19. Repertoires were generated with immunoSEQ multiplex PCR, while TCRdb's copy carries only in-frame clones and drops some. Here the sample spans some 140,000 clones, around nine tenths being singletons. The material sequenced was peripheral blood. All receptors derive from a man between 65 and 85 years old with active COVID-19. Both conserved end residues are part of each CDR3. The D gene is left open where the match is weak. Only some rows state a clone size, as once, few, many or a class for expanded clones.

J gene: TRBJ2-7
V gene: TRBV28
clone size: few
D gene: TRBD1
CDR3 protein: CASSSGQGEYF
CDR3 DNA: TGTGCCAGCAGTTCAGGACAGGGGGAGTACTTC

J gene: TRBJ1-2
V gene: TRBV5-1
clone size: .
D gene: .
CDR3 protein: CASSFWGGDYGYTF
CDR3 DNA: TGCGCCAGCAGCTTTTGGGGGGGAGACTATGGCTACACCTTC

J gene: TRBJ2-7
V gene: TRBV7-2
clone size: once
D gene: .
CDR3 protein: CASSLGWGPYEQYF
CDR3 DNA: TGTGCCAGCAGCTTAGGGTGGGGGCCGTACGAGCAGTACTTC

J gene: TRBJ2-3
V gene: TRBV6-5
clone size: .
D gene: TRBD1
CDR3 protein: CASSFSLTGPDTQYF
CDR3 DNA: TGTGCCAGCAGTTTCTCTCTGACAGGGCCAGATACGCAGTATTTT

J gene: TRBJ1-1
V gene: TRBV4-1
clone size: .
D gene: .
CDR3 protein: CASSPLRGVNTEAFF
CDR3 DNA: TGCGCCAGCAGCCCCCTTCGGGGGGTGAACACTGAAGCTTTCTTT

J gene: TRBJ1-5
V gene: TRBV24-1
clone size: .
D gene: .
CDR3 protein: CATSGAVGQPQHF
CDR3 DNA: TGTGCCACCTCAGGGGCCGTAGGACAGCCCCAGCATTTT

J gene: TRBJ2-2
V gene: TRBV28
clone size: .
D gene: TRBD1
CDR3 protein: CASSRGLKDTGELFF
CDR3 DNA: TGTGCCAGCAGCAGGGGGCTTAAGGACACCGGGGAGCTGTTTTTT

J gene: TRBJ2-5
V gene: TRBV2
clone size: .
D gene: TRBD1
CDR3 protein: CASTKGQGRETQYF
CDR3 DNA: TGTGCCAGCACCAAGGGACAGGGACGAGAGACCCAGTACTTC

J gene: TRBJ1-1
V gene: TRBV12-3/TRBV12-4
clone size: .
D gene: TRBD1
CDR3 protein: CASTLRGPAFF
CDR3 DNA: TGTGCCAGCACGCTCAGGGGGCCCGCTTTCTTT

J gene: TRBJ1-4
V gene: TRBV6-5
clone size: .
D gene: .
CDR3 protein: CASSYDPGATNEKLFF
CDR3 DNA: TGTGCCAGCAGTTACGACCCGGGAGCAACTAATGAAAAACTGTTTTTT

J gene: TRBJ2-1
V gene: TRBV5-1
clone size: .
D gene: TRBD2
CDR3 protein: CASSPIAGGGFYNEQFF
CDR3 DNA: TGCGCCAGCAGCCCAATAGCGGGAGGGGGATTTTACAATGAGCAGTTCTTC

J gene: TRBJ2-2
V gene: TRBV19
clone size: .
D gene: .
CDR3 protein: CASSIGLVNTGELFF
CDR3 DNA: TGTGCCAGTAGTATTGGTCTAGTCAACACCGGGGAGCTGTTTTTT

J gene: TRBJ2-3
V gene: TRBV29-1
clone size: .
D gene: TRBD2
CDR3 protein: CSSLAGNRGDTQYF
CDR3 DNA: TGCAGTTCTTTAGCGGGGAATCGGGGAGATACGCAGTATTTT

J gene: TRBJ1-1
V gene: TRBV19
clone size: .
D gene: TRBD1
CDR3 protein: CASSTWTGRAFF
CDR3 DNA: TGTGCCAGTAGTACTTGGACAGGGAGAGCTTTCTTT

J gene: TRBJ1-1
V gene: TRBV28
clone size: .
D gene: TRBD1
CDR3 protein: CASSTGGAGTEAFF
CDR3 DNA: TGTGCCAGCAGCACAGGGGGCGCGGGCACTGAAGCTTTCTTT

J gene: TRBJ1-1
V gene: TRBV10-2
clone size: .
D gene: .
CDR3 protein: CASRAALMNTEAFF
CDR3 DNA: TGCGCCAGCAGGGCCGCCCTTATGAACACTGAAGCTTTCTTT

J gene: TRBJ2-7
V gene: TRBV28
clone size: .
D gene: .
CDR3 protein: CASTLWTEANEQYF
CDR3 DNA: TGTGCCAGCACCCTTTGGACGGAGGCTAACGAGCAGTACTTC

J gene: TRBJ2-7
V gene: TRBV18
clone size: .
D gene: .
CDR3 protein: CASSPGQHTYEQYF
CDR3 DNA: TGTGCCAGCTCACCTGGGCAGCACACCTACGAGCAGTACTTC

J gene: TRBJ1-5
V gene: TRBV27
clone size: .
D gene: TRBD1
CDR3 protein: CASRRQGGNQPQHF
CDR3 DNA: TGTGCCAGCAGGAGACAGGGGGGGAATCAGCCCCAGCATTTT

J gene: TRBJ2-7
V gene: TRBV6-5
clone size: .
D gene: TRBD1
CDR3 protein: CASSQDRGRYEQYF
CDR3 DNA: TGTGCCAGCAGTCAGGACAGGGGGAGGTACGAGCAGTACTTC

J gene: TRBJ1-3
V gene: TRBV2
clone size: once
D gene: TRBD1
CDR3 protein: CASSERRQGRSGNTIYF
CDR3 DNA: TGTGCCAGCAGTGAAAGGCGACAGGGAAGGAGTGGAAACACCATATATTTT

J gene: TRBJ2-2
V gene: TRBV2
clone size: .
D gene: TRBD1
CDR3 protein: CASGGQGNTGELFF
CDR3 DNA: TGTGCCAGCGGGGGACAGGGGAACACCGGGGAGCTGTTTTTT

J gene: TRBJ2-7
V gene: TRBV6-5
clone size: .
D gene: TRBD1
CDR3 protein: CASSKTGQGATEQYF
CDR3 DNA: TGTGCCAGCAGTAAGACGGGACAGGGGGCGACCGAGCAGTACTTC

J gene: TRBJ2-7
V gene: TRBV5-1
clone size: few
D gene: .
CDR3 protein: CASSLEWGGVSYEQYF
CDR3 DNA: TGCGCCAGCAGCTTGGAATGGGGCGGAGTCTCCTACGAGCAGTACTTC

J gene: TRBJ2-7
V gene: TRBV24-1
clone size: .
D gene: TRBD1
CDR3 protein: CATSRDAGGRNEQYF
CDR3 DNA: TGTGCCACCAGTCGCGACGCAGGGGGCAGAAACGAGCAGTACTTC

J gene: TRBJ2-7
V gene: TRBV4-1
clone size: once
D gene: .
CDR3 protein: CASSQDVASYEQYF
CDR3 DNA: TGCGCCAGCAGCCAAGATGTGGCCTCCTACGAGCAGTACTTC

J gene: TRBJ2-1
V gene: TRBV9
clone size: .
D gene: TRBD2
CDR3 protein: CASSVVVAGNEQFF
CDR3 DNA: TGTGCCAGCAGCGTAGTGGTAGCGGGGAATGAGCAGTTCTTC

J gene: TRBJ1-2
V gene: TRBV27
clone size: .
D gene: .
CDR3 protein: CASSFGGFTGGYTF
CDR3 DNA: TGTGCCAGCAGTTTCGGGGGGTTTACTGGTGGCTACACCTTC

J gene: TRBJ2-5
V gene: TRBV6-2/TRBV6-3
clone size: .
D gene: .
CDR3 protein: CASSLLLGGRGETQYF
CDR3 DNA: TGTGCCAGCAGTTTACTCCTAGGTGGGAGAGGAGAGACCCAGTACTTC

J gene: TRBJ1-2
V gene: TRBV3-1/TRBV3-2
clone size: .
D gene: .
CDR3 protein: CASSQGSLSVSYGYTF
CDR3 DNA: TGTGCCAGCAGCCAAGGGAGTCTGTCGGTCTCCTATGGCTACACCTTC

J gene: TRBJ2-1
V gene: TRBV15
clone size: .
D gene: .
CDR3 protein: CATSRDAGNNEQFF
CDR3 DNA: TGTGCCACCAGCAGAGACGCGGGGAACAATGAGCAGTTCTTC

J gene: TRBJ2-7
V gene: TRBV6-1
clone size: few
D gene: .
CDR3 protein: CASSEAPQGVYEQYF
CDR3 DNA: TGTGCCAGCAGTGAAGCCCCACAGGGAGTCTACGAGCAGTACTTC

J gene: TRBJ1-1
V gene: TRBV11-3
clone size: once
D gene: .
CDR3 protein: CASSLGRNTEAFF
CDR3 DNA: TGTGCCAGCAGCTTGGGCCGTAACACTGAAGCTTTCTTT

J gene: TRBJ2-2
V gene: TRBV6-5
clone size: once
D gene: TRBD2
CDR3 protein: CASTGLAGTGELFF
CDR3 DNA: TGTGCCAGCACAGGACTAGCGGGCACCGGGGAGCTGTTTTTT

J gene: TRBJ2-5
V gene: TRBV11-1
clone size: .
D gene: .
CDR3 protein: CASSLGGVQETQYF
CDR3 DNA: TGTGCCAGCAGCTTAGGGGGGGTCCAAGAGACCCAGTACTTC

J gene: TRBJ2-2
V gene: TRBV27
clone size: .
D gene: .
CDR3 protein: CASSPTRGGELFF
CDR3 DNA: TGTGCCAGCAGTCCGACTAGGGGCGGGGAGCTGTTTTTT

J gene: TRBJ1-6
V gene: TRBV27
clone size: .
D gene: .
CDR3 protein: CASSPGRGKDSPLHF
CDR3 DNA: TGTGCCAGCAGCCCTGGAAGGGGTAAGGATTCACCCCTCCACTTT

J gene: TRBJ1-6
V gene: TRBV20-1
clone size: .
D gene: .
CDR3 protein: CSASKDSLNSPLHF
CDR3 DNA: TGCAGTGCTAGTAAAGACAGCTTAAATTCACCCCTCCACTTT

J gene: TRBJ2-1
V gene: TRBV27
clone size: .
D gene: .
CDR3 protein: CASARLGGALNEQFF
CDR3 DNA: TGTGCCAGCGCAAGACTAGGGGGGGCTCTCAATGAGCAGTTCTTC

J gene: TRBJ1-2
V gene: TRBV4-1
clone size: once
D gene: TRBD1
CDR3 protein: CASSPTGEYYGYTF
CDR3 DNA: TGCGCCAGCAGCCCTACAGGGGAATACTATGGCTACACCTTC

J gene: TRBJ2-5
V gene: TRBV5-1
clone size: few
D gene: .
CDR3 protein: CASSGGQRAYQETQYF
CDR3 DNA: TGCGCCAGCAGCGGGGGACAGCGGGCGTACCAAGAGACCCAGTACTTC

J gene: TRBJ2-2
V gene: TRBV28
clone size: .
D gene: .
CDR3 protein: CASSLRQGNTGELFF
CDR3 DNA: TGTGCCAGCAGTTTACGGCAGGGGAACACCGGGGAGCTGTTTTTT

J gene: TRBJ2-7
V gene: TRBV4-2
clone size: .
D gene: TRBD1
CDR3 protein: CASSQDRQGKDEQYF
CDR3 DNA: TGTGCCAGCAGCCAAGATCGACAGGGTAAGGACGAGCAGTACTTC

J gene: TRBJ1-5
V gene: TRBV6-1
clone size: few
D gene: .
CDR3 protein: CASSESGQYSNQPQHF
CDR3 DNA: TGTGCCAGCAGTGAAAGTGGGCAGTATAGCAATCAGCCCCAGCATTTT

J gene: TRBJ2-3
V gene: TRBV19
clone size: .
D gene: TRBD2
CDR3 protein: CASKLAGTDTQYF
CDR3 DNA: TGTGCCAGTAAACTAGCGGGCACAGATACGCAGTATTTT

J gene: TRBJ2-5
V gene: TRBV3-1/TRBV3-2
clone size: once
D gene: TRBD2
CDR3 protein: CASSPSGRAREETQYF
CDR3 DNA: TGTGCCAGCAGCCCTAGCGGGAGGGCTAGGGAAGAGACCCAGTACTTC

J gene: TRBJ1-1
V gene: TRBV19
clone size: .
D gene: .
CDR3 protein: CASSIVGANTEAFF
CDR3 DNA: TGTGCCAGTAGTATAGTGGGAGCGAACACTGAAGCTTTCTTT

J gene: TRBJ2-2
V gene: TRBV9
clone size: .
D gene: .
CDR3 protein: CASSVGAGNLRAGELFF
CDR3 DNA: TGTGCCAGCAGCGTAGGGGCAGGGAACTTAAGGGCCGGGGAGCTGTTTTTT

J gene: TRBJ2-1
V gene: TRBV27
clone size: once
D gene: TRBD2
CDR3 protein: CASSFGEGGSYNEQFF
CDR3 DNA: TGTGCCAGCAGTTTTGGGGAGGGCGGGAGCTACAATGAGCAGTTCTTC